Below are 30 T cell receptor beta chains sequenced from a single sample in a study of T-cell reconstitution after alpha-beta-depleted transplantation in children. A TCRbeta library incorporating unique molecular identifiers was prepared. TCRdb re-analysed the PCR reads in MiXCR, keeping a single row per CDR3 protein. Counted here are some 400,000 distinct CDR3 sequences, 20% occurring once; the ten biggest clones make up 3% to 4.5%. Here the sequenced sample was PBMCs from the stem cell graft donor, taken from the stem cell graft. The receptor set was obtained from a human donor who donated a stem cell graft to a child with acute myeloid leukemia.

V gene TRBV5-1 combines with J gene TRBJ2-7; 10 nucleotides match TRBD2. The CDR3 is 15 residues long. Germline lookup yields CDR1 SGHRS and CDR2 YFSETQ. The J segment lost 4 bases and the V segment lost 4 bases, leaving 8 bases of the junction unmatched. CDR3 protein: CASSPTLAGDYEQYF. The CDR3 DNA reads as TGCGCCAGCAGCCCTACCCTAGCGGGAGATTACGAGCAGTACTTC.

This clonotype was counted many times. This rearrangement joins TRBV20-1 to TRBJ2-1; TRBD2 matches 7 bases. Trimming cost V 3 bases and J 7 bases; bases outside gene matches: 15. The CDR3 loop spans 16 amino acids. Germline V gene data show CDR1 as DFQATT and CDR2 as SNEGSKA (reference sequence). CDR3 sequence reads: CSASSGRPAGRNEQFF. CDR3 nucleotide sequence: TGCAGTGCTAGCTCGGGGCGACCCGCCGGGAGGAATGAGCAGTTCTTC.

J is TRBJ2-7 and V is TRBV20-1; D gene unclear. Per the germline V gene, CDR1 is DFQATT and CDR2 is SNEGSKA (reference sequence). Trimming took off 3 bases at V and 4 bases at J, with 19 bases between the two ends. The CDR3 sequence is 15 residues long. CDR3 nucleotides: TGCAGTGCTAGCCCGTTACTTGAGACATCTTACGAGCAGTACTTC. Its protein is CSASPLLETSYEQYF.

This clonotype was seen a few times. V and J are TRBV7-6 and TRBJ2-5; 7 bases map to TRBD1. V lost 2 bases, J lost 5 bases, and 8 bases stayed unmatched. CDR1 is SGHVS, CDR2 FNYEAQ, per germline. This CDR3 comprises 15 residues. The DNA of the CDR3 is TGTGCCAGCAGCTTAAGCGATCTACAGGGGGAGACCCAGTACTTC. Protein sequence: CASSLSDLQGETQYF.

This clonotype appeared a few times. This chain links TRBV29-1 with TRBJ2-7; no clear D gene. V shed 1 base and J shed 3 bases, with 4 bases lying between them. The germline V gene encodes CDR1 SQVTM and CDR2 ANQGSEA. The CDR3 is 11 residues long. CDR3 DNA sequence: TGCAGCGTTGAAGTTCACTACGAGCAGTACTTC. It codes for CSVEVHYEQYF.

This clonotype was counted at least ten times. The V gene is TRBV20-1, the J gene TRBJ2-2; D is uncertain. Germline assignment: CDR1 DFQATT and CDR2 SNEGSKA (reference sequence). Trimming removed 2 bases at V and 5 bases at J, with 9 bases between. The CDR3 is 13 amino acids. CDR3 bases: TGCAGTGCTAGATCCTTAGGAACCGGGGAGCTGTTTTTT. Translation gives CSARSLGTGELFF.

This chain links TRBV7-3 with TRBJ2-3, with D uncertain. V shed 2 bases and J shed 5 bases, with 14 bases lying between them. CDR3 length: 15 amino acids. The V gene's germline CDR1 is SGHTA and CDR2 FQGTGA. The CDR3 loop is CASSLGPPVGDTQYF. The CDR3 DNA follows: TGTGCCAGCAGCTTAGGACCCCCTGTCGGAGATACGCAGTATTTT.

This clonotype came up a few times. The chain recombines TRBV5-1 with TRBJ2-3, with D maybe TRBD1 (7 bases). Germline V lookup: CDR1 SGHRS, CDR2 YFSETQ. This CDR3 has 15 residues. Trimming stripped 0 bases from V and 8 bases from J, with 16 bases between. The CDR3 DNA is TGCGCCAGCAGCTTGGGACAGGGAGGCCCAGCTACGCAGTATTTT. Its protein is CASSLGQGGPATQYF.

V and J are TRBV7-2 and TRBJ1-2, with D unclear. The V end was cut by 4 bases, the J end by 3 bases, with 12 bases between. Germline V gives CDR1 SGHTA, CDR2 FQGNSA. This CDR3 comprises 14 residues. This chain's CDR3 is CASSSRSRDYGYTF. Here the CDR3 DNA reads TGTGCCAGCAGCTCCCGGTCTAGGGACTATGGCTACACCTTC.

This clonotype turned up a few times. The chain links TRBV29-1 to TRBJ2-7; a possible D gene is TRBD2 (6 bases). This CDR3 has 13 amino acids. V was trimmed by 7 bases and J by 5 bases, leaving 18 bases between them. Germline CDR1 SQVTM, CDR2 ANQGSEA. CDR3 sequence reads: CSGLSTSFHEQYF. CDR3 sequence (DNA): TGCAGCGGCCTTTCGACTAGTTTCCACGAGCAGTACTTC.

Only a few counts were recorded for this clonotype. The V and J genes are TRBV6-2 or TRBV6-3 and TRBJ2-1, with D unclear. Trimming took off 6 bases at V and 0 bases at J, with 12 bases between the two ends. The CDR3 loop spans 15 amino acids. CDR1 and CDR2 (germline): MNHEY, SVGEGT. The chain's CDR3 is CASSRSAISYNEQFF. The CDR3 region has the DNA TGTGCCAGCAGCAGATCAGCGATCTCCTACAATGAGCAGTTCTTC.

The chain joins TRBV5-1 to TRBJ2-3; 11 nucleotides match TRBD2. Germline loops: CDR1 SGHRS, CDR2 YFSETQ. V gave up 5 bases and J gave up 4 bases; unmatched junction bases: 12. The CDR3 has 17 residues. DNA for the CDR3: TGCGCCAGCAGGCGGGGGACTAGCGGAAAGGGCGCAGATACGCAGTATTTT. It yields the protein CASRRGTSGKGADTQYF.

This clonotype has at least ten counts. J is TRBJ2-1 and V is TRBV7-2, with D possibly TRBD2 on 6 matching bases. Trimming stripped 3 bases from V and 4 bases from J, with 10 bases between. This CDR3 has 14 residues. Per germline, CDR1 SGHTA and CDR2 FQGNSA. The CDR3 sequence: CASSFSGGYNEQFF. For the CDR3, the DNA is TGTGCCAGCAGCTTTAGCGGAGGATACAATGAGCAGTTCTTC.

The genes are TRBV27 and TRBJ2-2, with D perhaps matching TRBD2 (6 bases). V lost 6 bases, J lost 2 bases, and 19 bases lay in between. The germline CDR1 and CDR2 sequences are MNHEY and SMNVEV (reference sequence). This CDR3 contains 17 residues. CDR3 nucleotides: TGTGCCAGCAGAAAGGAGGGGATGGGAGTAAACACCGGGGAGCTGTTTTTT. Protein product: CASRKEGMGVNTGELFF.

In this sample, this clonotype turned up a few times. This sequence joins TRBV7-9 and TRBJ2-4; TRBD1 might be the D (5 bases). Trimming shortened V by 7 bases and J by 7 bases, and 17 bases separated the two germline ends. CDR1 is SEHNR and CDR2 is FQNEAQ in the germline V gene (reference sequence). The CDR3 runs 14 residues. CDR3: CASIPVGRANIQYF. The CDR3, as DNA: TGTGCCAGCATCCCGGTCGGCAGGGCGAACATTCAGTACTTC.

This clonotype was seen a few times. This chain uses TRBV5-1 with TRBJ2-1; D may match TRBD1 or TRBD2 (5 bases each). This CDR3 is 12 amino acids long. V gave up 9 bases and J gave up 7 bases, with 14 bases separating them. Germline V gene sequence: CDR1 SGHRS, CDR2 YFSETQ. The DNA of the CDR3 is TGCGCCACCCGGGACCCTCCGAATGAGCAGTTCTTC. Translating gives CATRDPPNEQFF.

This clonotype was counted only a few times. The chain couples TRBV6-5 to TRBJ2-7; D remains ambiguous. Trimming took 6 bases from V and 5 from J, leaving 11 bases between them. There are 12 residues in the CDR3. Germline lookup yields CDR1 MNHEY and CDR2 SVGAGI. CDR3 DNA: TGTGCCAGCAGCGCCCGGATCGACGAGCAGTACTTC. This sequence encodes CASSARIDEQYF.

This clonotype occurred a few times. J is TRBJ1-1 and V is TRBV29-1; the match to TRBD1 covers 8 bases. V trimming: 7 bases; J trimming: 5 bases; junction bases outside the gene matches: 9. This CDR3 has 13 amino acids. Germline CDR1 reads SQVTM; CDR2 reads ANQGSEA. CDR3 nucleotide sequence: TGCAGCGCAGATATGACAGGGGAAACTGAAGCTTTCTTT. This encodes CSADMTGETEAFF.

This chain uses TRBV27 with TRBJ2-1, with 7 nucleotides matching TRBD1. Losses at the gene ends were 2 bases for V and 4 bases for J; bases not matched to a gene: 5. From germline, CDR1 is MNHEY and CDR2 SMNVEV (reference sequence). The CDR3 is made up of 15 amino acids. The CDR3 DNA is TGTGCCAGCAGTTTAAAGGGACAGATTTACAATGAGCAGTTCTTC. Encoded protein: CASSLKGQIYNEQFF.

This clonotype was seen only a few times. The chain combines TRBV27 with TRBJ2-7; TRBD1 aligns across 7 bases. CDR3 length: 15 residues. The V gene end was trimmed by 4 bases and the J gene end by 2 bases; junction bases not matched to a gene: 8. Germline CDR1 and CDR2: MNHEY and SMNVEV (reference sequence). In nucleotides, the CDR3 is TGTGCCAGCAGTTACCTGGGGGACAGAACCTACGAGCAGTACTTC. It yields the protein CASSYLGDRTYEQYF.

This clonotype has ten or more counts. The V and J genes are TRBV12-3 or TRBV12-4 and TRBJ2-1; D is undetermined. Trimming removed 5 bases at V and 0 bases at J, with 11 bases between. CDR3 length equals 15 residues. The CDR3 sequence: CASSPLGSSYNEQFF. CDR3 DNA: TGTGCCAGCAGTCCTCTAGGAAGCTCCTACAATGAGCAGTTCTTC.

V and J are TRBV21-1 and TRBJ2-2; the table's D call, TRBD1, was not checked against the DNA. TRBV21-1 is recorded as a pseudogene. The CDR3 extends over 16 amino acids. The CDR3 loop reads CASSKVVTGGSGELFF. The CDR3 coding sequence is TGTGCCAGCAGCAAAGTGGTGACAGGGGGTTCCGGGGAGCTGTTTTTT.

V gene TRBV4-2 combines with J gene TRBJ2-7; perhaps TRBD1 as D (5 bases). The CDR3 runs 15 residues. Trimming removed 0 bases from V and 6 bases from J, with 15 bases in between. Per germline, CDR1 LGHNA and CDR2 YNFKEQ. CDR3 residues: CASSQDQGREPEQYF. The CDR3 DNA reads TGTGCCAGCAGCCAAGATCAGGGAAGAGAGCCCGAGCAGTACTTC.

This chain links TRBV7-2 with TRBJ2-2; 10 nucleotides line up with TRBD2. Germline values: CDR1 SGHTA, CDR2 FQGNSA. The junction had 12 bases not matched to a gene; V was cut back by 8 bases and J by 6 bases. The CDR3 runs to 16 residues. The CDR3, as DNA: TGTGCCAGCGCCCTTTACAGCGGGAGGGCCGCCGGGGAGCTGTTTTTT. Its protein is CASALYSGRAAGELFF.

This clonotype was observed a few times. The rearrangement links TRBV6-5 to TRBJ1-2; D remains unclear. V lost 0 bases to trimming and J lost 2 bases, with 10 bases between them. The CDR3 sequence is 15 residues long. CDR1 is MNHEY and CDR2 is SVGAGI in the germline V gene. The CDR3 sequence is CASSYSTPANYGYTF. The CDR3, as DNA: TGTGCCAGCAGTTACTCGACACCGGCCAACTATGGCTACACCTTC.

There are a few counts of this clonotype. The chain employs TRBV20-1 and TRBJ2-1; D might be TRBD2 (5 bases). V was trimmed by 6 bases and J by 4 bases, leaving 13 bases between them. Germline V lookup: CDR1 DFQATT, CDR2 SNEGSKA (reference sequence). The CDR3 is 13 residues long. This CDR3 is CSAQPSRYNEQFF. DNA of the CDR3: TGCAGTGCCCAACCTAGCAGATACAATGAGCAGTTCTTC.

This clonotype was detected only a few times. This sequence joins TRBV7-9 and TRBJ2-7; D gene ambiguous. Germline V gene data show CDR1 as SEHNR and CDR2 as FQNEAQ (reference sequence). The CDR3 has 13 residues. With 2 bases removed from V and 7 bases from J, the gap between germline ends came to 12 bases. The CDR3 sequence: CASSLYSTREQYF. The CDR3 bases are TGTGCCAGCAGCTTATACTCAACGAGGGAGCAGTACTTC.

The chain links TRBV9 to TRBJ1-1; D may be TRBD1 (5 bases). This CDR3 region has 14 residues. Between the trimmed V and J ends, which lost 4 bases and 6 bases, there was a span of 16 bases. The germline CDR1 and CDR2 sequences are SGDLS and YYNGEE. In DNA form, the CDR3 reads TGTGCCAGCAGCACCGGGAGCGGGGACCCTGAAGCTTTCTTT. Its translation: CASSTGSGDPEAFF.

The chain employs TRBV12-3 or TRBV12-4 and TRBJ1-5, with D perhaps TRBD1 (5 bases). The CDR3 runs to 14 residues. Trimming pared 1 base from V and 8 bases from J, leaving 12 bases between. CDR3 protein: CASSLVQGSEPQHF. The CDR3 nucleotides are TGTGCCAGCAGTTTAGTTCAGGGTAGTGAGCCCCAGCATTTT.

The J gene is TRBJ1-6, the V gene TRBV20-1; 8 bases fit TRBD1. Germline CDR1 DFQATT, CDR2 SNEGSKA (reference sequence). Germline trimming cut 3 bases from V and 6 bases from J; bases unmatched to any gene: 7. The CDR3 is made up of 15 amino acids. The CDR3 nucleotides read TGCAGTGCTAGGGTGACAGGGGAGGTTAATTCACCCCTCCACTTT. It encodes CSARVTGEVNSPLHF.